These 8 T cell receptor beta chains were all obtained from the same sample, sequenced in a study of regulatory T cells in long-lasting Graves disease. Through Arm-PCR of CDR3 regions and iRepertoire HTBI primers, TCR beta libraries were built. TCRdb processed the multiplex PCR reads anew with MiXCR; each CDR3 protein has one entry. The repertoire holds 530,000 or so distinct CDR3 sequences, with 13% as singletons. Time point denoted: newly diagnosed GD, antithyroid drugs for less than 3 months. Preparation of the TCR library used RNA extracted from PBMCs. The same specimen was also included in a second study, on T cells in Graves' hyperthyroidism and ophthalmopathy.

The sequencing here drew on peripheral blood mononuclear cells (PBMCs), taken at new diagnosis, from a patient treated with antithyroid drugs. Receptors originate from a man aged 30-40 years with Graves disease.

This clonotype was found many times. J is TRBJ2-1 and V is TRBV12-3 or TRBV12-4, with D perhaps being TRBD1 or TRBD2 (7 bases each). Trimming stripped 4 bases from V and 8 bases from J, with 12 bases between. The CDR3 is 13 residues long. This CDR3 is CASSYSGGDEQFF. CDR3 sequence (DNA): TGTGCCAGCAGTTATTCAGGGGGGGATGAGCAGTTCTTC.

This clonotype was observed many times. The gene calls are TRBV11-2 and TRBJ2-7; 9 bases fit TRBD2. The J segment lost 6 bases and the V segment lost 5 bases, leaving 8 bases of the junction unmatched. This CDR3 is built from 14 residues. CDR1 and CDR2 from the germline V gene are SGHAT and FQNNGV. The chain's CDR3 is CASSPAGGPSEQYF. DNA for the CDR3: TGTGCCAGCAGCCCGGCGGGAGGGCCCTCCGAGCAGTACTTC.

This clonotype has only a few counts. J is TRBJ2-5 and V is TRBV5-1, with 10 bases identical to TRBD2. Germline loops: CDR1 SGHRS, CDR2 YFSETQ. The J segment lost 1 base and the V segment lost 4 bases, leaving 7 bases of the junction unmatched. The CDR3 is 16 amino acids. This chain's CDR3 is CASSPGTSDSQETQYF. The CDR3 DNA sequence: TGCGCCAGCAGCCCCGGGACTAGCGACAGCCAAGAGACCCAGTACTTC.

V is TRBV7-9 and J is TRBJ2-3, with a possible D match to TRBD2 (5 bases). Looked up from germline, CDR1 is SEHNR and CDR2 is FQNEAQ (reference sequence). Between the trimmed V and J ends, which lost 2 bases and 0 bases, there was a span of 18 bases. There are 18 residues in the CDR3. The CDR3 DNA is TGTGCCAGCAGCTTAATTACGCGCTGGGAGTCTAGCACAGATACGCAGTATTTT. Amino acids: CASSLITRWESSTDTQYF. The full variable domain, completed using reference TRBV7-9 and TRBJ2-3, is DTGVSQNPRHKITKRGQNVTFRCDPISEHNRLYWYRQTLGQGPEFLTYFQNEAQLEKSRLLSDRFSAERPKGSFSTLEIQRTEQGDSAMYLCASSLITRWESSTDTQYFGPGTRLTVL.

This clonotype was seen repeatedly, ten times or more. The genes are TRBV7-2 and TRBJ2-3; 11 bases match TRBD2. The CDR3 runs 17 residues. Losses at the gene ends were 5 bases for V and 0 bases for J; bases not matched to a gene: 7. Germline V gives CDR1 SGHTA, CDR2 FQGNSA. The CDR3 DNA reads TGTGCCAGCAGCCCGCAAACTAGCGGGAGTAGCACAGATACGCAGTATTTT. Its protein product is CASSPQTSGSSTDTQYF.

The chain carries TRBV5-4 and TRBJ1-1; possible D gene TRBD1, 5 bases. The CDR3 has 14 residues. Germline loops: CDR1 SGHNT, CDR2 YYREEE (reference sequence). Trimming left V 6 bases short and J 1 base short, with 13 bases between. The CDR3 region is CASTPGQGNTEAFF. As DNA, the CDR3 is TGTGCCAGCACTCCGGGCCAGGGGAACACTGAAGCTTTCTTT.

This clonotype was detected many times. The chain combines TRBV20-1 with TRBJ1-2; D is unclear. The CDR3 has 13 residues. The germline gives CDR1 DFQATT, CDR2 SNEGSKA (reference sequence). V lost 3 bases and J 3 bases, leaving 11 bases between the germline ends. CDR3 sequence: CSASGSKDYGYTF. The DNA of the CDR3 is TGCAGTGCTAGCGGCAGCAAAGACTATGGCTACACCTTC.

CDR3: CASSLLPGESSYNEQFF. Here the CDR3 DNA reads TGTGCCAGCAGCCTACTCCCAGGCGAAAGCTCCTACAATGAGCAGTTCTTC. The chain has TRBV5-5 and TRBJ2-1; no reliable D call. With 4 bases removed from V and 0 bases from J, the gap between germline ends came to 17 bases. This CDR3 has 17 amino acids. Per germline, CDR1 SGHKS and CDR2 YYEKEE (reference sequence).